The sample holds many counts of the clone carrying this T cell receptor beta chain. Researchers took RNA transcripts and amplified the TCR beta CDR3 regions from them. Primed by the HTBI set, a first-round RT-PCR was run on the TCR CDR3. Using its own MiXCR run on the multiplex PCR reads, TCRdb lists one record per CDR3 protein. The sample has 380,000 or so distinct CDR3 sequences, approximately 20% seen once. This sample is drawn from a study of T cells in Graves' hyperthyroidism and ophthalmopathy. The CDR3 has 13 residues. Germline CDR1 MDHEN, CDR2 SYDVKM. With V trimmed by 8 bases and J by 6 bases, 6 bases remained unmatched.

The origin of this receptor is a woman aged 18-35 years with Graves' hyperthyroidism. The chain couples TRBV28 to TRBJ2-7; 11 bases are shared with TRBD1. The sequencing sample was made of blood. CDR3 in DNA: TGTGCCAGCGGGGGACAGGGGGTCTCCGAGCAGTACTTC. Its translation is CASGGQGVSEQYF.